The 18 T cell receptor beta chains in this list originate from one sample, sequenced in a study of blood T cell repertoires in COVID-19. TCRdb's copy holds only in-frame clones and misses some; the assay was immunoSEQ multiplex PCR. The repertoire includes about 280,000 clones, roughly 90% of them detected once, and 9% to 9.5% sits in the top ten. The sample consisted of peripheral blood. The receptors stem from a man younger than 30 with active or convalescent COVID-19.

V is TRBV3-1 (or the pseudogene TRBV3-2) and J is TRBJ2-1, with D maybe TRBD2 (6 bases). Germline CDR1 LGHDT, CDR2 YNNKEL (reference sequence). CDR3 length: 15 residues. The V and J ends lost 4 bases and 3 bases respectively, with 13 bases between them. CDR3 nucleotides: TGTGCCAGCAGCCGGCAAATCGGGAGCTACAATGAGCAGTTCTTC. Encoded protein: CASSRQIGSYNEQFF.

The gene calls are TRBV19 and TRBJ1-1; D is unclear. This CDR3 is 12 amino acids long. Trimming pared 5 bases from V and 5 bases from J, leaving 9 bases between. Germline CDR1 reads LNHDA; CDR2 reads SQIVND (reference sequence). CDR3 in amino acids: CASSYGGTEAFF. In DNA form, the CDR3 reads TGTGCCAGTAGTTACGGAGGGACTGAAGCTTTCTTT.

This chain uses TRBV5-6 with TRBJ1-5; D remains ambiguous. The CDR3 has 14 amino acids. The germline V gene has CDR1 SGHDT and CDR2 YYEEEE. The V end lost 0 bases, the J end lost 1 base, and 5 bases lay between the germline ends. The CDR3 nucleotides read TGTGCCAGCAGCTTGGGGCCAAGCAATCAGCCCCAGCATTTT. It translates to CASSLGPSNQPQHF.

The gene calls are TRBV5-4 and TRBJ1-3, with D maybe TRBD1 (6 bases). The CDR3 runs 15 residues. V shed 5 bases and J shed 5 bases, with 17 bases lying between them. From germline, CDR1 is SGHNT and CDR2 YYREEE (reference sequence). The CDR3 DNA reads TGTGCCAGCAGTAGAAAACAGGGTGAAAGAAACACCATATATTTT. It is translated as CASSRKQGERNTIYF.

V usage is TRBV18 and J usage is TRBJ1-3, with D unclear. The ends were cut back, 3 bases at V and 0 bases at J, with 9 bases in the middle. This CDR3 spans 15 amino acids. Germline CDR1 and CDR2: KGHSH and LQKENI. The CDR3 here is CASSPNENSGNTIYF. The CDR3 DNA follows: TGTGCCAGCTCACCGAACGAGAACTCTGGAAACACCATATATTTT.

V gene TRBV19 combines with J gene TRBJ1-5; 8 bases agree with TRBD1. V gave up 2 bases and J gave up 4 bases; unmatched junction bases: 1. Germline CDR1 reads LNHDA; CDR2 reads SQIVND (reference sequence). The CDR3 loop spans 14 amino acids. In DNA form, the CDR3 reads TGTGCCAGTAGTATAAGGGACAGGAATCAGCCCCAGCATTTT. Protein sequence: CASSIRDRNQPQHF.

This chain links TRBV7-3 with TRBJ1-2; 9 nucleotides agree with TRBD1. The V gene end was trimmed by 5 bases and the J gene end by 3 bases; junction bases not matched to a gene: 10. CDR1 is SGHTA and CDR2 is FQGTGA in the germline V gene. There are 16 residues in the CDR3. CDR3 nucleotides: TGTGCCAGCAGCCCGATTGGGACAGGGATTGACTATGGCTACACCTTC. The encoded protein is CASSPIGTGIDYGYTF.

The gene calls are TRBV3-1 (or the pseudogene TRBV3-2) and TRBJ2-7; D is ambiguous. Germline values: CDR1 LGHDT, CDR2 YNNKEL (reference sequence). The CDR3 totals 14 residues. The V and J ends lost 3 bases and 0 bases respectively, with 9 bases between them. The CDR3 nucleotides are TGTGCCAGCAGCCAGGGTTGGAGCTCCTACGAGCAGTACTTC. Its translation: CASSQGWSSYEQYF.

A remark on this clone: Other DNA sequences in this sample translate to the same CDR3. This chain uses TRBV29-1 with TRBJ2-7; 7 nucleotides match TRBD1. The ends lost 4 bases at V and 3 bases at J; junction bases unmatched: 3. Germline assignment: CDR1 SQVTM and CDR2 ANQGSEA. The CDR3 spans 12 residues. CDR3: CSVGQGIYEQYF. The CDR3, as DNA: TGCAGCGTTGGACAGGGAATCTACGAGCAGTACTTC.

The CDR3 DNA follows: TGTGCCAGCAGTTTCCGGGCAGGCGGGTATGGCTACACCTTC. This gives the protein CASSFRAGGYGYTF. This chain joins TRBV27 and TRBJ1-2; unclear D gene. This CDR3 has 14 amino acids. V lost 3 bases, J lost 5 bases, and 13 bases lay in between. CDR1 and CDR2 from the germline V gene are MNHEY and SMNVEV (reference sequence).

The CDR3 nucleotides are TGTGCCAGTAGTATTCATTTTAGAGGGCTCAATCAGCCCCAGCATTTT. It translates to CASSIHFRGLNQPQHF. The chain employs TRBV19 and TRBJ1-5; no definite D call. CDR3 length: 16 amino acids. With 3 bases removed from V and 3 bases from J, the gap between germline ends came to 15 bases. Per the germline V gene, CDR1 is LNHDA and CDR2 is SQIVND (reference sequence).

V gene TRBV27 combines with J gene TRBJ2-7; D possibly corresponds to TRBD2 (5 bases). Germline assignment: CDR1 MNHEY and CDR2 SMNVEV (reference sequence). V lost 3 bases, J lost 6 bases, and 9 bases lay in between. The CDR3 length is 12 residues. The CDR3 DNA follows: TGTGCCAGCAGTTTGCGAGGGTCCGAGCAGTACTTC. Its translation is CASSLRGSEQYF.

The V call is TRBV15, the J call TRBJ2-2; tentatively, D is TRBD2 (5 bases). CDR1 and CDR2 (germline): LNHNV, YYDKDF (reference sequence). Trimming stripped 0 bases from V and 4 bases from J, with 12 bases between. This CDR3 contains 16 residues. CDR3 amino acids: CATSRDKEAFTGELFF. DNA for the CDR3: TGTGCCACCAGCAGAGATAAGGAGGCCTTCACCGGGGAGCTGTTTTTT.

CDR3 DNA sequence: TGTGCCAGCAGCCAAGAAGAGACCTATAATTCACCCCTCCACTTT. It specifies CASSQEETYNSPLHF. This chain joins TRBV14 and TRBJ1-6; no clear D. Per germline, CDR1 SGHDN and CDR2 FVKESK. The CDR3 has 15 residues. V gave up 0 bases and J gave up 2 bases, with 5 bases separating them.

The rearrangement uses TRBV4-1 and TRBJ2-7, with D maybe TRBD2 (6 bases). CDR1 is MGHRA and CDR2 is YSYEKL in the germline V gene. The CDR3 is 14 amino acids. The V end was cut by 4 bases, the J end by 1 base, with 11 bases between. The CDR3, as DNA: TGCGCCAGCAGCCCCGAACTAGCTTCCTACGAGCAGTACTTC. This translates into CASSPELASYEQYF.

A remark on this clone: Other DNA sequences from this sample encode an identical CDR3 as well. The chain combines TRBV7-9 with TRBJ1-2; the D gene is possibly TRBD1 (6 bases). Germline assignment: CDR1 SEHNR and CDR2 FQNEAQ (reference sequence). Deletions cut 5 bases from V and 2 bases from J, with 9 bases between. The CDR3 sequence is 13 residues long. As DNA, the CDR3 is TGTGCCAGCAGCCTTCAGGGGAACTATGGCTACACCTTC. Protein: CASSLQGNYGYTF.

This chain uses TRBV6-1 with TRBJ2-5; TRBD2 aligns across 9 bases. The CDR3 loop spans 16 amino acids. The V and J ends lost 4 bases and 4 bases, in that order; junction bases with no gene match: 10. Germline V gene data show CDR1 as MNHNS and CDR2 as SASEGT. The CDR3 region has the DNA TGTGCCAGCAGTGGGCACCCATTAGCGGGGGCAGAGACCCAGTACTTC. Translation gives CASSGHPLAGAETQYF.

The V call is TRBV5-6, the J call TRBJ1-5, with D unclear. The CDR3 covers 12 residues. Looked up from germline, CDR1 is SGHDT and CDR2 is YYEEEE. The V end was cut by 1 base, the J end by 5 bases, with 4 bases between. This CDR3 is CASSLPDQPQHF. The CDR3 nucleotides are TGTGCCAGCAGCTTGCCAGATCAGCCCCAGCATTTT.